The clone carrying this T cell receptor beta chain has just a few counts. The sample comes from a study of blood T cell repertoires in COVID-19. Sequencing used immunoSEQ multiplex PCR; TCRdb keeps in-frame clones, though not all of them. Seen here are 150,000 to 200,000 clones, more than 70% observed once, and the top ten hold about 10%. V lost 3 bases to trimming and J lost 0 bases; unmatched junction nucleotides: 0. The CDR3 has 15 residues. Germline CDR1 is SGDLS and CDR2 is YYNGEE. The clonotype comes from a woman of 80 years or more with active or convalescent COVID-19. Sequenced sample: peripheral blood. The chain links TRBV9 to TRBJ2-1; 10 nucleotides align to TRBD2. The CDR3 nucleotides are TGTGCCAGCAGCGCTAGCGGGAGCTCCTACAATGAGCAGTTCTTC. It specifies CASSASGSSYNEQFF. Together with reference TRBV9 and TRBJ2-1, the CDR3 gives the full variable domain: DSGVTQTPKHLITATGQRVTLRCSPRSGDLSVYWYQQSLDQGLQFLIQYYNGEERAKGNILERFSAQQFPDLHSELNLSSLELGDSALYFCASSASGSSYNEQFFGPGTRLTVL.